This T cell receptor (beta chain) was identified in a study of beta chain features in type 1 diabetes. Study information: Examined across all samples were around 110,000,000 sorted cells. Findings of the study overall: Moderate but significant shortening of TCRB CDR3s was recorded in all four CD4+ subsets from Type 1 diabetes patients.

CDR3 size: 15 residues. Germline values: CDR1 SQVTM, CDR2 ANQGSEA. Trimming left V 2 bases short and J 0 bases short, with 12 bases between. In the case of this clone: Antigen: not known.

The entirety of the isolated RNA underwent reverse transcription, so expressed TCRB transcripts were sequenced. Generated by immunoSEQ multiplex PCR, the TCRdb table keeps only in-frame clones and is missing some. The sample records some 220,000 clones, about 11% being singletons. The receptor was derived from a man between 18 and 29 years old in good health. The J gene is TRBJ2-3, the V gene TRBV29-1; a possible D gene is TRBD2 (5 bases). Sequencing was done on a sample of central memory CD4+ T cells from blood. CDR3 sequence reads: CSVERRQLSTDTQYF. The CDR3 bases are TGCAGCGTTGAAAGGAGGCAGTTAAGCACAGATACGCAGTATTTT.